Shown below are 3 T cell receptor beta chains from a single sample sequenced in a study of T cell responses to AZD1222 COVID-19 vaccine. Only in-frame clones appear in the TCRdb table, and some are missing; sequencing was by immunoSEQ multiplex PCR. The sample contains approximately 150,000 clones, around 89% of which appear only once. The sequences come from peripheral blood, collected on day 0 of AZD1222 vaccination. The receptors here all came from an adult in good health.

J is TRBJ2-3 and V is TRBV3-1 (or the pseudogene TRBV3-2), with D maybe TRBD1 (5 bases). This CDR3 contains 13 residues. CDR1 and CDR2 from the germline V gene are LGHDT and YNNKEL (reference sequence). V lost 4 bases and J 2 bases, leaving 7 bases between the germline ends. The CDR3 spells CASSRGFTDTQYF. CDR3 coding DNA: TGTGCCAGCAGCCGGGGCTTCACAGATACGCAGTATTTT.

CDR3: CATLRDRANTEAFF. CDR3 nucleotides: TGTGCCACCTTACGCGACAGGGCGAACACTGAAGCTTTCTTT. The chain combines TRBV10-3 with TRBJ1-1, with 7 bases lining up with TRBD1. This CDR3 has 14 residues. V dropped 10 bases and J dropped 1; count of bases not matched to a gene: 9. CDR1 is ENHRY, CDR2 SYGVKD, per germline.

The rearrangement uses TRBV20-1 and TRBJ2-2, with TRBD2 as a possible D gene (6 bases). V lost 3 bases to trimming and J lost 5 bases, with 13 bases between them. This CDR3 comprises 14 residues. Per the germline V gene, CDR1 is DFQATT and CDR2 is SNEGSKA (reference sequence). CDR3 bases: TGCAGTGCTAGTAGCCCCGGGAGAACCGGGGAGCTGTTTTTT. The encoded protein is CSASSPGRTGELFF.